Listed below are T cell receptor beta chains from one sample, sequenced in a study of blood T cell repertoires in COVID-19. Sequenced by immunoSEQ multiplex PCR; TCRdb stores in-frame clones only, minus some. In the table there are about 480,000 clones, 88% of which are singletons. The sample was PBMCs or T cells enriched from blood (not recorded which). These TCRs come from a woman between 40 and 55 years old who had recovered from COVID-19. Each CDR3 is given without its conserved first and last residue.

j_call,v_call,cdr3_aa
TRBJ1-2,TRBV18,ASSQDRASPGYT
TRBJ2-4,TRBV6-2/TRBV6-3,ASSGPGRARKNIQY
TRBJ1-1,TRBV23-1,ASSNRVPLSTEAF
TRBJ2-7,TRBV5-4,ASSLVGGDYEQY
TRBJ2-1,TRBV10-1,ASSPSGRANEQF
TRBJ2-1,TRBV6-2/TRBV6-3,ASSSSTSGRSYNEQF
TRBJ1-1,TRBV19,ASRQSMNTEAF
TRBJ2-7,TRBV6-5,ASSRRGEQY
TRBJ1-2,TRBV18,ASSPQGLAGYT
TRBJ2-1,TRBV11-3,ASSLGAGNEQF
TRBJ1-2,TRBV6-5,ASSPDSKNYGYT
TRBJ2-7,TRBV18,ASSPPKGFDEQY
TRBJ1-5,TRBV4-2,ASSQNSLSNQPQH
TRBJ2-5,TRBV10-1,ASSESGPAGNQETQY
TRBJ1-1,TRBV5-1,ASSLVTGSHEAF
TRBJ1-1,TRBV12-3/TRBV12-4,ASSFLSTEAF